This TCR beta chain derives from a study of T cells after yellow fever vaccination. Across the study: SMART-Seq v4 Ultra Low Input handled preparation of low-cell-number fractions. Study-wide findings and caveats: A weaker secondary response peaked on day 5, the primary on day 15.

A remark on this clonotype: Its target is not known.

Germline V gives CDR1 LNHNV, CDR2 YYDKDF (reference sequence). The V gene end was trimmed by 3 bases and the J gene end by 3 bases; junction bases not matched to a gene: 8. The CDR3 contains 16 residues. TCRdb reprocessed the 5' RACE reads with MiXCR, giving one entry per CDR3 protein. The sample comprises hundreds of thousands of distinct CDR3 sequences, 12% of which are singletons, and approximately 15% rests with the top ten. The chain is built from TRBV15 and TRBJ2-7; the match to TRBD2 covers 10 bases. This sample comprised PBMCs, obtained on the day of the yellow fever booster vaccination. This receptor was identified in a man aged 30 to 39 who received the YFV17D yellow fever vaccine. The CDR3 bases are TGTGCCACCAGCAGGGGACTAGCGAGGGGGTACTACGAGCAGTACTTC. Encoded protein: CATSRGLARGYYEQYF.